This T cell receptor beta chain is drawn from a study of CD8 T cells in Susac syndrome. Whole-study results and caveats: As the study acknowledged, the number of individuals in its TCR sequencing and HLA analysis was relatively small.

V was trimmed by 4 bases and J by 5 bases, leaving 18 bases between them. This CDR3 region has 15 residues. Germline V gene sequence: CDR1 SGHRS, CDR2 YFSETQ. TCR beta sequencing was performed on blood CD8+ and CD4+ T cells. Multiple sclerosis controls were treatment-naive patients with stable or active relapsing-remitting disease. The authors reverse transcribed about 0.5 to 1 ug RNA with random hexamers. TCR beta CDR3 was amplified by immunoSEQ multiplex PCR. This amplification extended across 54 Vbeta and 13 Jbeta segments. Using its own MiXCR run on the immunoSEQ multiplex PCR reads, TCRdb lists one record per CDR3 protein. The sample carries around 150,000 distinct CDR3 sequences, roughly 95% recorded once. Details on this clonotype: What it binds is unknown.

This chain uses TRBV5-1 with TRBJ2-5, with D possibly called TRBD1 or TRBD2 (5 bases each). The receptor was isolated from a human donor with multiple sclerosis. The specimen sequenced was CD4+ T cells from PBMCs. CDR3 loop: CASSGGGLPGETQYF. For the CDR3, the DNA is TGCGCCAGCAGCGGGGGTGGACTCCCTGGGGAGACCCAGTACTTC.